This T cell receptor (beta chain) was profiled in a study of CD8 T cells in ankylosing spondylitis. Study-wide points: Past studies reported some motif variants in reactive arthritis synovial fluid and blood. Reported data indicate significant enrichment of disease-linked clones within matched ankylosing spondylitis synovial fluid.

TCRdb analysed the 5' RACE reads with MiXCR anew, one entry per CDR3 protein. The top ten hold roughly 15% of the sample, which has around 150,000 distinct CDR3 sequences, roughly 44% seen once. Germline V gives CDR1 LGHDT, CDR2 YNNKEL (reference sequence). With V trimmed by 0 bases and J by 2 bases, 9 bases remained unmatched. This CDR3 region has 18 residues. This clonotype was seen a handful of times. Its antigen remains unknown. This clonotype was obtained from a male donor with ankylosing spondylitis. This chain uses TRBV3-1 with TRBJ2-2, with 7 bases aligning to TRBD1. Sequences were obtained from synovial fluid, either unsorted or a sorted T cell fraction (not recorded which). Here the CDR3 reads CASSQEQAQGSNTGELFF. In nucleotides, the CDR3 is TGTGCCAGCAGCCAAGAGCAGGCACAGGGGAGTAACACCGGGGAGCTGTTTTTT.